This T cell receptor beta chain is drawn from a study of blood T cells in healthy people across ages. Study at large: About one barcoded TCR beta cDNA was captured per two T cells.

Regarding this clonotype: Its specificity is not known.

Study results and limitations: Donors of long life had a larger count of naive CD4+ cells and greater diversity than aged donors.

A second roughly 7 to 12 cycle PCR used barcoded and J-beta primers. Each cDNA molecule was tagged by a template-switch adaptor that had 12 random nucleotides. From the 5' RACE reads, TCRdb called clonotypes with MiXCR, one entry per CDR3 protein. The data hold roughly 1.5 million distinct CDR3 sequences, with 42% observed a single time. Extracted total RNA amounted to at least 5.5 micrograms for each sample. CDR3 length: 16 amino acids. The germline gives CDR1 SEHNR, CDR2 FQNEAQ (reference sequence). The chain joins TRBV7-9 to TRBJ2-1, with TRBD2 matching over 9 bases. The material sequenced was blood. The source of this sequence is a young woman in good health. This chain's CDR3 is CASRGASGTGSIEQFF. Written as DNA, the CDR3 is TGTGCAAGTAGGGGGGCTAGCGGGACTGGCTCGATTGAGCAGTTCTTC. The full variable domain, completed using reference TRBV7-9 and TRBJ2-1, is DTGVSQNPRHKITKRGQNVTFRCDPISEHNRLYWYRQTLGQGPEFLTYFQNEAQLEKSRLLSDRFSAERPKGSFSTLEIQRTEQGDSAMYLCASRGASGTGSIEQFFGPGTRLTVL.